What follows are 24 T cell receptor beta chains derived from one specimen sequenced in a study of cytomegalovirus exposure and HLA in healthy donors. The PCR ran on 60 Vbeta and 13 Jbeta primers. Some clones are missing from TCRdb's copy, which holds only in-frame ones; the method was immunoSEQ multiplex PCR. The sample includes some 200,000 clones, about 90% of them seen just once. Sequenced: PBMCs. The receptor set was obtained from a girl in the first two years of life in good health and CMV-seronegative.

The J gene is TRBJ2-1, the V gene TRBV5-1; D gene ambiguous. Per germline, CDR1 SGHRS and CDR2 YFSETQ. This CDR3 is 14 amino acids long. The ends were cut back, 2 bases at V and 0 bases at J, with 6 bases in the middle. This CDR3 reads CASSFRSSYNEQFF. The CDR3 DNA reads as TGCGCCAGCAGCTTTAGGAGCTCCTACAATGAGCAGTTCTTC. The whole variable domain, filled in from reference TRBV5-1 and TRBJ2-1, reads KAGVTQTPRYLIKTRGQQVTLSCSPISGHRSVSWYQQTPGQGLQFLFEYFSETQRNKGNFPGRFSGRQFSNSRSEMNVSTLELGDSALYLCASSFRSSYNEQFFGPGTRLTVL.

V usage is TRBV7-9 and J usage is TRBJ2-5; possibly TRBD2 for D (5 bases). Germline V gene sequence: CDR1 SEHNR, CDR2 FQNEAQ (reference sequence). V dropped 5 bases and J dropped 0 bases, with 7 bases sitting between them. The CDR3 extends over 13 amino acids. The CDR3 bases are TGTGCCAGCAGCCCGGGGAACCAAGAGACCCAGTACTTC. It codes for CASSPGNQETQYF.

V is TRBV27 and J is TRBJ1-1; possibly TRBD1 for D (6 bases). Trimming took 3 bases from V and 8 from J, leaving 10 bases between them. The CDR3 length is 12 residues. Looked up from germline, CDR1 is MNHEY and CDR2 is SMNVEV (reference sequence). CDR3 sequence reads: CASSFPGAEAFF. The CDR3 coding sequence is TGTGCCAGCAGTTTCCCAGGGGCCGAAGCTTTCTTT.

J is TRBJ2-3 and V is TRBV7-2; TRBD2 matches 12 bases. The CDR3 runs to 16 residues. Germline CDR1 reads SGHTA; CDR2 reads FQGNSA. V was clipped by 5 bases and J by 4 bases; unmatched bases: 7. DNA of the CDR3: TGTGCCAGCAGCGCCCTACTAGCGGGAGGCCCAGATACGCAGTATTTT. Its protein is CASSALLAGGPDTQYF.

This clone came up once. CDR3 bases: TGTGCCTGGAGTGCCAGGGATCGCTCACCCCTCCACTTT. It codes for CAWSARDRSPLHF. The V and J genes are TRBV30 and TRBJ1-6; D perhaps matches TRBD1 (5 bases). CDR1 and CDR2 from the germline V gene are GTSNPN and SVGIG (reference sequence). The CDR3 totals 13 residues. V gave up 1 base and J gave up 10 bases, with 11 bases separating them.

The V gene is TRBV4-1, the J gene TRBJ2-3; D ambiguous. Germline V gene sequence: CDR1 MGHRA, CDR2 YSYEKL. The CDR3 loop spans 15 amino acids. Trimming removed 1 base at V and 4 bases at J, with 12 bases between. CDR3 nucleotides: TGCGCCAGCAGCCAAGTTGGTAGAACCGCAGATACGCAGTATTTT. As protein: CASSQVGRTADTQYF.

The chain links TRBV9 to TRBJ1-4; possibly TRBD1 for D (5 bases). The germline V gene has CDR1 SGDLS and CDR2 YYNGEE. The CDR3 covers 15 residues. Trimming took off 2 bases at V and 3 bases at J, with 11 bases between the two ends. As DNA, the CDR3 is TGTGCCAGCAGCGTGGCGGGGGGAGCTAATGAAAAACTGTTTTTT. Protein sequence: CASSVAGGANEKLFF.

The rearrangement uses TRBV27 and TRBJ1-1; D ambiguous. V gave up 2 bases and J gave up 3 bases, with 7 bases separating them. Germline V CDR1 and CDR2: MNHEY, SMNVEV (reference sequence). The CDR3 spans 13 residues. The CDR3 coding sequence is TGTGCCAGCAGTTTAAGCATAGACACTGAAGCTTTCTTT. Protein sequence: CASSLSIDTEAFF.

This chain links TRBV5-1 with TRBJ2-5, with D uncertain. The CDR3 extends over 13 amino acids. Germline V CDR1 and CDR2: SGHRS, YFSETQ. The V and J ends lost 1 base and 2 bases respectively, with 6 bases between them. DNA of the CDR3: TGCGCCAGCAGCTTGAACTATCAAGAGACCCAGTACTTC. It specifies CASSLNYQETQYF.

V gene TRBV30 combines with J gene TRBJ1-1; 8 bases are shared with TRBD1. Germline CDR1 is GTSNPN and CDR2 is SVGIG (reference sequence). Trimming at V came to 0 bases and at J to 4 bases, leaving 7 bases not matched to a gene. CDR3 length equals 15 residues. The CDR3 is CAWSVTGQGGTEAFF. For the CDR3, the DNA is TGTGCCTGGAGTGTAACAGGACAGGGAGGCACTGAAGCTTTCTTT.

The chain has TRBV5-4 and TRBJ2-5, with 7 bases fitting TRBD1. CDR1 and CDR2 from the germline V gene are SGHNT and YYREEE (reference sequence). V was clipped by 10 bases and J by 0 bases; unmatched bases: 9. The CDR3 is made up of 14 amino acids. The CDR3 sequence is CAVLETGDQETQYF. The DNA for the CDR3 is TGTGCCGTTCTCGAAACAGGGGACCAAGAGACCCAGTACTTC.

This chain joins TRBV6-7 and TRBJ2-3, with D possibly matching TRBD2 (5 bases). TRBV6-7 is an ORF, with its function uncertain. The V end was cut by 2 bases, the J end by 1 base, with 16 bases between. This CDR3 has 17 amino acids. Here the CDR3 DNA reads TGTGCCAGCAGTTACCCATTTAGAGGGCCCCGCACAGATACGCAGTATTTT. It codes for CASSYPFRGPRTDTQYF.

The rearrangement links TRBV5-4 to TRBJ2-4, with D possibly TRBD1 on 5 matching bases. V was shortened by 2 bases and J by 3 bases, with 18 bases between the two germline ends. In germline, CDR1 is SGHNT, CDR2 YYREEE (reference sequence). This CDR3 has 17 residues. This chain's CDR3 is CASSFLGHSENKNIQYF. In DNA form, the CDR3 reads TGTGCCAGCAGCTTCCTAGGACACTCCGAGAACAAAAACATTCAGTACTTC.

This chain links TRBV18 with TRBJ1-2; 11 bases fit TRBD1. Unmatched junction bases numbered 8, after V lost 6 bases and J lost 11 bases. Germline CDR1 KGHSH, CDR2 LQKENI. This CDR3 is 13 amino acids long. DNA of the CDR3: TGTGCCAGCTCGCCGGGACAGGGGGTTCCGTACACCTTC. It yields the protein CASSPGQGVPYTF.

The chain couples TRBV18 to TRBJ1-6, with D perhaps TRBD1 (5 bases). Germline CDR1 and CDR2: KGHSH and LQKENI. CDR3 size: 15 residues. V lost 4 bases, J lost 3 bases, and 10 bases lay in between. The CDR3 region is CASSLQTDYNSPLHF. The CDR3 region has the DNA TGTGCCAGCTCACTACAGACAGACTATAATTCACCCCTCCACTTT.

CDR3 sequence (DNA): TGTGCCAGCAGCGTAGCCCCCGTTGGCGGAAAGGACACTGAAGCTTTCTTT. Residues: CASSVAPVGGKDTEAFF. The chain recombines TRBV9 with TRBJ1-1; no clear D. CDR3 length equals 17 residues. V was trimmed by 0 bases and J by 3 bases, leaving 18 bases between them. Germline loops: CDR1 SGDLS, CDR2 YYNGEE.

The gene calls are TRBV5-1 and TRBJ1-1; 10 nucleotides align to TRBD1. The ends lost 4 bases at V and 6 bases at J; junction bases unmatched: 6. The CDR3 is made up of 14 amino acids. Germline V gene data show CDR1 as SGHRS and CDR2 as YFSETQ. The CDR3 sequence is CASSPWTGGAEAFF. In nucleotides, the CDR3 is TGCGCCAGCAGCCCTTGGACAGGGGGGGCTGAAGCTTTCTTT.

This chain's CDR3 is CASSFWRGPANTGELFF. The CDR3 DNA sequence: TGTGCCAGCAGCTTTTGGCGGGGGCCCGCGAACACCGGGGAGCTGTTTTTT. This chain connects TRBV5-8 to TRBJ2-2; TRBD2 is a possible D gene (7 bases). V dropped 2 bases and J dropped 0 bases, with 14 bases sitting between them. This CDR3 spans 17 amino acids. Germline CDR1 reads SGHTS; CDR2 reads YDEGEE.

The chain combines TRBV7-9 with TRBJ2-1, with D possibly being TRBD2 (6 bases). This CDR3 region has 13 residues. Between the trimmed V and J ends, which lost 7 bases and 15 bases, there was a span of 22 bases. The germline V gene has CDR1 SEHNR and CDR2 FQNEAQ (reference sequence). CDR3 protein: CASTHPTGTARFF. The CDR3 DNA follows: TGTGCCAGCACCCATCCCACCGGGACTGCTCGGTTCTTC.

In its sample, this clone was seen once. This chain joins TRBV7-3 and TRBJ1-6; 8 bases agree with TRBD1. Germline CDR1 reads SGHTA; CDR2 reads FQGTGA. With 5 bases clipped from V and 7 bases from J, the junction kept 4 bases outside the gene matches. This CDR3 spans 14 amino acids. CDR3 in amino acids: CASSPGGLNSPLHF. CDR3 sequence (DNA): TGTGCCAGCAGCCCAGGGGGCCTAAATTCACCCCTCCACTTT.

V usage is TRBV7-2 and J usage is TRBJ1-6; D is perhaps TRBD1 (6 bases). Germline-derived CDR1 and CDR2 are SGHTA and FQGNSA. CDR3 length equals 14 residues. Trimming removed 3 bases from V and 13 bases from J, with 16 bases in between. The CDR3 region has the DNA TGTGCCAGCAGCTTTTCGGCAGGGGATTTCCCCCTCCACTTT. Amino acids: CASSFSAGDFPLHF.

The V call is TRBV7-6, the J call TRBJ1-5, with a possible D match to TRBD1 (5 bases). Germline CDR1 and CDR2: SGHVS and FNYEAQ. The CDR3 has 13 residues. The ends were cut back, 5 bases at V and 3 bases at J, with 8 bases in the middle. The CDR3 loop is CASSTGDNQPQHF. The CDR3 DNA sequence: TGTGCCAGCAGCACAGGAGACAATCAGCCCCAGCATTTT.

The CDR3 region is CASSMGAGPSYEQYF. The CDR3 region has the DNA TGTGCCAGCAGCATGGGAGCGGGACCCTCCTACGAGCAGTACTTC. This chain links TRBV7-2 with TRBJ2-7; TRBD2 matches at 7 bases. The CDR3 loop spans 15 amino acids. The V segment lost 5 bases and the J segment 0 bases; nucleotides outside the gene matches: 7. From germline, CDR1 is SGHTA and CDR2 FQGNSA. The full variable domain, in which reference TRBV7-2 and TRBJ2-7 provide the parts outside the CDR3, is GAGVSQSPSNKVTEKGKDVELRCDPISGHTALYWYRQSLGQGLEFLIYFQGNSAPDKSGLPSDRFSAERTGGSVSTLTIQRTQQEDSAVYLCASSMGAGPSYEQYFGPGTRLTVT.

This clone was counted once. The rearrangement joins TRBV23-1 to TRBJ1-1; D possibly corresponds to TRBD1 (6 bases). TRBV23-1 is flagged as an ORF with uncertain function. V was pared by 11 bases and J by 6 bases, with 13 bases between. There are 11 residues in the CDR3. The CDR3 nucleotides are TGCGCCCGTCAAACAGGGCCTGAAGCTTTCTTT. This gives the protein CARQTGPEAFF.